Listed below are T cell receptor beta chains from one sample, sequenced in a study of early T cells in non-severe SARS-CoV-2 infection. TCRdb itself ran the 5' RACE reads through MiXCR, one entry per CDR3 protein. The sample contains more than 80,000 distinct CDR3 sequences, roughly 17% of which appear only once. Sequenced: whole blood. The receptors come from an adult who was a healthcare worker with PCR-confirmed SARS-CoV-2 infection or an uninfected control (not recorded which). The CDR3 runs from the conserved cysteine through the conserved F or W. Fields, in order: J gene, clone size, D gene, V gene, CDR3 protein, CDR3 DNA. The D gene is left open where the match is weak. Size is omitted from some rows. Given values are once, few, many or a class for expanded clones.

j_gene: TRBJ1-1; abundance: .; d_gene: .; v_gene: TRBV20-1; CDR3aa: CSARQGGAEAFF; CDR3nt: TGCAGTGCTAGACAGGGAGGCGCTGAAGCTTTCTTT
j_gene: TRBJ2-6; abundance: .; d_gene: .; v_gene: TRBV24-1; CDR3aa: CAIAQSGANVLTF; CDR3nt: TGTGCCATCGCACAGTCTGGGGCCAACGTCCTGACTTTT
j_gene: TRBJ2-1; abundance: few; d_gene: TRBD2; v_gene: TRBV7-8; CDR3aa: CASSLGASGDTYNEQFF; CDR3nt: TGTGCCAGCAGCCTAGGGGCTAGCGGGGACACCTACAATGAGCAGTTCTTC
j_gene: TRBJ1-2; abundance: many; d_gene: .; v_gene: TRBV7-2; CDR3aa: CASSLTEINYGYTF; CDR3nt: TGTGCCAGCAGCTTGACAGAAATTAACTATGGCTACACCTTC
j_gene: TRBJ2-1; abundance: few; d_gene: .; v_gene: TRBV11-2; CDR3aa: CASSLGAAYNEQFF; CDR3nt: TGTGCCAGCAGCTTAGGGGCCGCATACAATGAGCAGTTCTTC
j_gene: TRBJ1-4; abundance: .; d_gene: TRBD1; v_gene: TRBV18; CDR3aa: CASSLRDSLNEKLFF; CDR3nt: TGTGCCAGCTCACTTCGGGACAGCCTTAATGAAAAACTGTTTTTT
j_gene: TRBJ2-7; abundance: .; d_gene: .; v_gene: TRBV28; CDR3aa: CASSFSLLEQYF; CDR3nt: TGTGCCAGCAGTTTTTCCCTCCTCGAGCAGTACTTC
j_gene: TRBJ2-7; abundance: .; d_gene: .; v_gene: TRBV19; CDR3aa: CASSNLYEQYF; CDR3nt: TGTGCCAGTAGTAATCTTTACGAGCAGTACTTC
j_gene: TRBJ1-2; abundance: few; d_gene: .; v_gene: TRBV12-3/TRBV12-4; CDR3aa: CASRGSNYGYTF; CDR3nt: TGTGCCAGCAGAGGCAGTAACTATGGCTACACCTTC
j_gene: TRBJ1-5; abundance: .; d_gene: .; v_gene: TRBV7-9; CDR3aa: CASSLVGEGGNQPQHF; CDR3nt: TGTGCCAGCAGCTTAGTCGGGGAAGGGGGCAATCAGCCCCAGCATTTT
j_gene: TRBJ2-5; abundance: .; d_gene: .; v_gene: TRBV7-2; CDR3aa: CASSLVGGETQYF; CDR3nt: TGTGCCAGCAGCTTAGTGGGTGGGGAGACCCAGTACTTC
j_gene: TRBJ2-3; abundance: .; d_gene: .; v_gene: TRBV5-4; CDR3aa: CASSLERVPDTQYF; CDR3nt: TGTGCCAGCAGCTTGGAGAGGGTCCCAGATACGCAGTATTTT
j_gene: TRBJ2-1; abundance: many; d_gene: TRBD2; v_gene: TRBV9; CDR3aa: CASSVLAESYNEQFF; CDR3nt: TGTGCCAGCAGCGTCCTAGCGGAGTCCTACAATGAGCAGTTCTTC
j_gene: TRBJ2-2; abundance: many; d_gene: TRBD1; v_gene: TRBV5-1; CDR3aa: CASSHRTGNTGELFF; CDR3nt: TGCGCCAGCAGCCACCGGACAGGGAACACCGGGGAGCTGTTTTTT
j_gene: TRBJ2-5; abundance: few; d_gene: .; v_gene: TRBV28; CDR3aa: CASSLSGSYQETQYF; CDR3nt: TGTGCCAGCAGCCTTAGTGGATCGTACCAAGAGACCCAGTACTTC
j_gene: TRBJ2-7; abundance: few; d_gene: TRBD2; v_gene: TRBV4-3; CDR3aa: CASSQGLAGGYEQYF; CDR3nt: TGCGCCAGCAGCCAAGGACTAGCGGGAGGGTACGAGCAGTACTTC
j_gene: TRBJ1-2; abundance: .; d_gene: .; v_gene: TRBV5-5; CDR3aa: CASSLEGALGYTF; CDR3nt: TGTGCCAGCAGCTTGGAGGGTGCCCTCGGCTACACCTTC
j_gene: TRBJ2-5; abundance: few; d_gene: TRBD1; v_gene: TRBV19; CDR3aa: CASSNDRGRETQYF; CDR3nt: TGTGCCAGTAGTAACGACAGGGGACGAGAGACCCAGTACTTC
j_gene: TRBJ2-1; abundance: few; d_gene: .; v_gene: TRBV18; CDR3aa: CASSPIPSNGNEQFF; CDR3nt: TGTGCCAGCTCACCGATTCCATCAAACGGCAATGAGCAGTTCTTC
j_gene: TRBJ2-4; abundance: few; d_gene: .; v_gene: TRBV7-9; CDR3aa: CASTPLRSGTGLDTRNIQYF; CDR3nt: TGTGCCAGCACCCCTCTACGTTCGGGGACGGGACTTGATACGAGAAACATTCAGTACTTC
j_gene: TRBJ2-1; abundance: .; d_gene: TRBD2; v_gene: TRBV4-3; CDR3aa: CASSRGLAVYNEQSF; CDR3nt: TGCGCCAGCAGCCGGGGACTAGCGGTGTACAATGAGCAGTCCTTC
j_gene: TRBJ2-3; abundance: .; d_gene: .; v_gene: TRBV29-1; CDR3aa: CSVVGRGSTDTQYF; CDR3nt: TGCAGCGTTGTCGGCAGGGGTTCGACAGATACGCAGTATTTT
j_gene: TRBJ2-2; abundance: medium-sized; d_gene: .; v_gene: TRBV30; CDR3aa: CAWSAGGEDTGELFF; CDR3nt: TGTGCCTGGAGTGCAGGGGGGGAGGACACCGGGGAGCTGTTTTTT
j_gene: TRBJ2-7; abundance: .; d_gene: TRBD1; v_gene: TRBV6-2/TRBV6-3; CDR3aa: CASSRQQGAMQYF; CDR3nt: TGTGCCAGCAGTAGACAACAGGGGGCTATGCAGTACTTC
j_gene: TRBJ2-1; abundance: few; d_gene: TRBD1; v_gene: TRBV5-1; CDR3aa: CASRHTNFRKGQGAPLNEQFF; CDR3nt: TGCGCCAGCAGGCACACCAATTTCCGGAAAGGACAGGGGGCGCCTTTGAATGAGCAGTTCTTC
j_gene: TRBJ1-5; abundance: .; d_gene: .; v_gene: TRBV30; CDR3aa: CAWSDRAESQPQHF; CDR3nt: TGTGCCTGGAGTGACAGGGCAGAATCTCAGCCCCAGCATTTT
j_gene: TRBJ2-3; abundance: many; d_gene: TRBD1; v_gene: TRBV5-1; CDR3aa: CASSWGTGVTDTQYF; CDR3nt: TGCGCCAGCAGCTGGGGGACAGGGGTCACAGATACGCAGTATTTT
j_gene: TRBJ1-1; abundance: many; d_gene: TRBD1; v_gene: TRBV9; CDR3aa: CASSPRQGSANTEAFF; CDR3nt: TGTGCCAGCAGCCCCCGACAGGGATCGGCAAACACTGAAGCTTTCTTT
j_gene: TRBJ2-1; abundance: few; d_gene: .; v_gene: TRBV7-9; CDR3aa: CASSSVFRIRFF; CDR3nt: TGTGCCAGCAGCTCCGTCTTCAGGATTCGGTTCTTC
j_gene: TRBJ2-1; abundance: once; d_gene: .; v_gene: TRBV6-8; CDR3aa: CASRHEQFF; CDR3nt: TGTGCCAGCAGACATGAGCAGTTCTTC
j_gene: TRBJ1-5; abundance: few; d_gene: .; v_gene: TRBV12-3/TRBV12-4; CDR3aa: CASILGGAGQPQHF; CDR3nt: TGTGCCAGCATCCTGGGGGGGGCTGGGCAGCCCCAGCATTTT
j_gene: TRBJ1-2; abundance: few; d_gene: .; v_gene: TRBV15; CDR3aa: CATSPTEGIYGYTF; CDR3nt: TGTGCCACCAGCCCAACTGAGGGGATCTATGGCTACACCTTC
j_gene: TRBJ1-6; abundance: .; d_gene: .; v_gene: TRBV27; CDR3aa: CASSSLRSSYNSPLHF; CDR3nt: TGTGCCAGCAGTTCCCTCAGAAGCTCCTATAATTCACCCCTCCACTTT
j_gene: TRBJ2-3; abundance: .; d_gene: .; v_gene: TRBV7-9; CDR3aa: CASSHTRSTTDTQYF; CDR3nt: TGTGCCAGCAGCCACACTAGATCAACCACAGATACGCAGTATTTT
j_gene: TRBJ1-1; abundance: .; d_gene: .; v_gene: TRBV7-9; CDR3aa: CASSLVGGQFSMNTEAFF; CDR3nt: TGTGCCAGCAGCTTAGTGGGTGGACAGTTTTCCATGAACACTGAAGCTTTCTTT
j_gene: TRBJ1-5; abundance: few; d_gene: TRBD1; v_gene: TRBV6-2/TRBV6-3; CDR3aa: CASSYTGEGNQPQHF; CDR3nt: TGTGCCAGCAGTTACACAGGGGAGGGCAATCAGCCCCAGCATTTT
j_gene: TRBJ1-2; abundance: .; d_gene: .; v_gene: TRBV29-1; CDR3aa: CSVFGSGGYGYTF; CDR3nt: TGCAGCGTCTTTGGATCTGGGGGCTATGGCTACACCTTC
j_gene: TRBJ2-7; abundance: .; d_gene: .; v_gene: TRBV28; CDR3aa: CASSPTGPTNEQYF; CDR3nt: TGTGCCAGCAGTCCCACCGGGCCTACCAACGAGCAGTACTTC
j_gene: TRBJ2-7; abundance: .; d_gene: .; v_gene: TRBV10-3; CDR3aa: CAISESRDGYEQYF; CDR3nt: TGTGCCATCAGTGAGTCTAGGGACGGTTACGAGCAGTACTTC
j_gene: TRBJ2-3; abundance: many; d_gene: TRBD1; v_gene: TRBV12-3/TRBV12-4; CDR3aa: CASSWTGVTDTQYF; CDR3nt: TGTGCCAGCAGTTGGACAGGGGTCACAGATACGCAGTATTTT
j_gene: TRBJ2-1; abundance: few; d_gene: TRBD2; v_gene: TRBV28; CDR3aa: CASTPSGGNEQFF; CDR3nt: TGTGCCAGCACCCCTAGCGGGGGCAATGAGCAGTTCTTC
j_gene: TRBJ1-1; abundance: .; d_gene: TRBD1; v_gene: TRBV29-1; CDR3aa: CSVQGADTEAFF; CDR3nt: TGCAGCGTACAGGGGGCGGACACTGAAGCTTTCTTT
j_gene: TRBJ2-1; abundance: few; d_gene: TRBD2; v_gene: TRBV4-1; CDR3aa: CASSQGLAGEPLDNEQFF; CDR3nt: TGCGCCAGCAGCCAAGGACTAGCGGGAGAACCGTTGGACAATGAGCAGTTCTTC
j_gene: TRBJ2-5; abundance: many; d_gene: .; v_gene: TRBV5-1; CDR3aa: CASSLNPVTKETQYF; CDR3nt: TGCGCCAGCAGCTTGAATCCAGTTACGAAAGAGACCCAGTACTTC
j_gene: TRBJ1-2; abundance: .; d_gene: TRBD1; v_gene: TRBV6-5; CDR3aa: CVSSRTGGNYGYTF; CDR3nt: TGTGTCAGCAGTAGGACAGGGGGAAACTATGGCTACACCTTC